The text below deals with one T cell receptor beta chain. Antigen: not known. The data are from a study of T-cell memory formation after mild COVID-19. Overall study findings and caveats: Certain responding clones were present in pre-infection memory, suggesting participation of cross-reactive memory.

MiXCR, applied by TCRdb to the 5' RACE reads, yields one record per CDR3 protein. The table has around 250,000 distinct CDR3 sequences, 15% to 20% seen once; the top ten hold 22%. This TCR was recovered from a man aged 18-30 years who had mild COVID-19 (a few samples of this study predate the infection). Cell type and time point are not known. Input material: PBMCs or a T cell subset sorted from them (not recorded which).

The CDR3 is CASRTQGAWADTQYF. Written as DNA, the CDR3 is TGTGCCAGCAGGACACAGGGGGCTTGGGCAGATACGCAGTATTTT. The chain has TRBV28 and TRBJ2-3, with 9 bases fitting TRBD1. Per germline, CDR1 MDHEN and CDR2 SYDVKM. V shed 6 bases and J 4 bases; nucleotides not matched to a gene: 8. The CDR3 length is 15 residues.